This T cell receptor beta chain was recovered during a study of cytomegalovirus exposure and HLA in healthy donors. The PCR ran on 60 Vbeta and 13 Jbeta primers. Profiling relied on immunoSEQ multiplex PCR, and the TCRdb table lists in-frame clones only, not all of them. The sample includes around 130,000 clones, approximately 67% of them seen just once. V lost 9 bases and J lost 4, with 12 bases in between. Germline CDR1 reads LNHNV; CDR2 reads YYDKDF (reference sequence). The CDR3 is 12 residues long. This sequence was found in a woman aged 60-70 years in good health and CMV-seronegative. Sequencing was performed on PBMCs. This chain joins TRBV15 and TRBJ1-1; D might be TRBD1 (5 bases). CDR3 sequence: CATSGRSTEAFF. In nucleotides, the CDR3 is TGTGCCACATCAGGGAGGAGCACTGAAGCTTTCTTT.